This is a list of T cell receptor beta chains from one sample in a study of follicular helper T cells after annual influenza vaccination. Only in-frame clones appear in the TCRdb table, and some are missing; sequencing was by immunoSEQ multiplex PCR. The sample carries 9,900 or so clones, 70% to 85% recorded once. Specimen: CXCR5- memory CD4+ T cells sorted from blood, collected 6 weeks after influenza vaccination. These receptor sequences come from an adult who received the influenza vaccine. CDR3s include the opening cysteine and the closing phenylalanine or tryptophan.

cdr3_length v_call cdr3_aa
14 TRBV6-5 CASRGGGAGNTIYF
15 TRBV11-1 CASSLIRGADYGYTF
15 TRBV5-1 CASSLNSGGSYEQYF
15 TRBV4-3 CASSQTGQMNTEAFF
15 TRBV10-3 CAIGRGGDLSYEQYF
14 TRBV6-6 CASSYSSQGGEQYF
13 TRBV5-6 CASSHDRLYGYTF
13 TRBV7-2 CASRTTENTEAFF
14 TRBV14 CASSQGGGYYGYTF
13 TRBV25-1 CASSEAQGYGYTF
14 TRBV7-2 CASSLGGAVYEQYF
14 TRBV19 CASMWLSSGNTIYF
13 TRBV2 CASSGEGYGGYTF
14 TRBV6-5 CASSYSGRNYEQYF
13 TRBV4-2 CASSQYTDRRYTF
15 TRBV11-3 CASSLRQGVTGELFF
15 TRBV7-2 CASSQRQGRTDTQYF
14 TRBV5-1 CASSLVVGGTEAFF
13 TRBV29-1 CSVTGSGANVLTF
13 TRBV9 CASSVRQGNTIYF
14 TRBV11-2 CASSLGPTYNEQFF
15 TRBV5-5 CASSSPRQGSFGYTF
16 TRBV7-9 CASSFQNPALGNTIYF
17 TRBV12-5 CASGLVLGGQVKETQYF
14 TRBV23-1 CASTWDRENTEAFF
15 TRBV7-2 CASSTSPGQGGTQYF
15 TRBV18 CASSPRGARTYEQYF
16 TRBV6-1 CASSKALNSGANVLTF
18 TRBV7-2 CASSLASGGPRQHNEQFF
12 TRBV6-5 CASRTAQETQYF
13 TRBV4-3 CASSQVLGGELFF
13 TRBV19 CAVKKQGSGGYTF
15 TRBV7-2 CASSFYEGLATEAFF
15 TRBV11-3 CASSPRGGTGETQYF
13 TRBV11-2 CASSKRGVGGYTF
16 TRBV7-2 CASSLAGTASNQPQHF
16 TRBV7-2 CASSVQWDRRGYGYTF
15 TRBV15 CATSRGWRGAYEQYF
15 TRBV7-9 CASSLEGQGLYGYTF
14 TRBV5-6 CASSPLQGYYGYTF
13 TRBV25-1 CASKPGSADTQYF
14 TRBV19 CASRAWRGDEKLFF
13 TRBV10-3 CAISVPGSDGYTF
13 TRBV6-6 CASRDRAYQPQHF